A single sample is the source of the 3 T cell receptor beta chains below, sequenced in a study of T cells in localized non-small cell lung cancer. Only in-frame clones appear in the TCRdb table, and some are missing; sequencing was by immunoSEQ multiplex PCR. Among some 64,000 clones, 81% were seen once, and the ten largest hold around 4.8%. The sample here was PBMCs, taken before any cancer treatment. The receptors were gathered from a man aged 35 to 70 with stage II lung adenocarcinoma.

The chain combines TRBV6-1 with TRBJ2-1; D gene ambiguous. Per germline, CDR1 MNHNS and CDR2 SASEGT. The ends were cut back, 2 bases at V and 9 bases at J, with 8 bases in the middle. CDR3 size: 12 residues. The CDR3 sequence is CASSETRSEQFF. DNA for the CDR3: TGTGCCAGCAGTGAAACGAGGAGTGAGCAGTTCTTC.

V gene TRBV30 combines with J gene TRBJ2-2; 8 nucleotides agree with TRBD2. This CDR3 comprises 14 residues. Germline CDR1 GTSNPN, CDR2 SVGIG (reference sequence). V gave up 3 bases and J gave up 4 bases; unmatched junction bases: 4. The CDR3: CAWRVAGTTGELFF. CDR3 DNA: TGTGCCTGGAGGGTAGCGGGAACCACCGGGGAGCTGTTTTTT.

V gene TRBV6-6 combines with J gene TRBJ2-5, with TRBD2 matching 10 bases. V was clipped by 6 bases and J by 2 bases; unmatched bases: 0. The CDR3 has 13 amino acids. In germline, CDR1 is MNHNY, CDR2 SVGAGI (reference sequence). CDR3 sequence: CASRGLAQETQYF. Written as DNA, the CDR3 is TGTGCCAGCAGGGGACTAGCGCAAGAGACCCAGTACTTC.